The 21 T cell receptor beta chains below were found in one sample sequenced in a study of T-cell reconstitution after alpha-beta-depleted transplantation in children. Unique molecular identifiers were built into the TCRbeta library. TCRdb reprocessed the PCR reads with MiXCR, giving one entry per CDR3 protein. The repertoire holds roughly 200,000 distinct CDR3 sequences, with about 9.2% as singletons. The sample consisted of PBMCs from the stem cell graft donor, taken from the stem cell graft. These receptors all stem from a human donor who donated a stem cell graft to a child with acute lymphoblastic leukemia.

The genes are TRBV27 and TRBJ1-2; 8 bases align to TRBD1. Germline CDR1 and CDR2: MNHEY and SMNVEV (reference sequence). After removal of 2 bases from V and 0 bases from J, the junction contained 11 bases not matched to a gene. The CDR3 is 18 residues long. The CDR3 coding sequence is TGTGCCAGCAGTTTAAGGCCGACAGGGGCTCCCTCTAACTATGGCTACACCTTC. Protein product: CASSLRPTGAPSNYGYTF.

The chain is built from TRBV4-3 and TRBJ2-3; D gene ambiguous. V was trimmed by 1 base and J by 5 bases, leaving 10 bases between them. CDR1 and CDR2 from the germline V gene are LGHNA and YSLEER. This CDR3 region has 14 residues. CDR3 DNA sequence: TGCGCCAGCAGCCAAGTTGCCTCCGGAGATACGCAGTATTTT. It yields the protein CASSQVASGDTQYF.

The gene calls are TRBV25-1 and TRBJ1-1; tentative D call: TRBD1 (5 bases). V was cut by 5 bases and J by 1 base, with 17 bases left in between. Germline CDR1 MGHDK, CDR2 SYGVNS. The CDR3 sequence is 16 residues long. DNA for the CDR3: TGTGCCAGCAGTCGAGCTCTGGGGGACCCGAACACTGAAGCTTTCTTT. Protein sequence: CASSRALGDPNTEAFF. Complete variable domain (other parts from reference TRBV25-1 and TRBJ1-1): EADIYQTPRYLVIGTGKKITLECSQTMGHDKMYWYQQDPGMELHLIHYSYGVNSTEKGDLSSESTVSRIRTEHFPLTLESARPSHTSQYLCASSRALGDPNTEAFFGQGTRLTVV.

This clonotype was seen a few times. The J gene is TRBJ2-7, the V gene TRBV20-1; a weak D match, TRBD1 (6 bases). The V end was cut by 2 bases, the J end by 6 bases, with 8 bases between. Germline CDR1 DFQATT, CDR2 SNEGSKA (reference sequence). The CDR3 extends over 11 amino acids. The CDR3 nucleotides read TGCAGTGCTAGAATACAGGGCGAGCAGTACTTC. Translation gives CSARIQGEQYF.

This clonotype was recorded at least ten times. The chain employs TRBV20-1 and TRBJ2-1, with 9 bases identical to TRBD2. V shed 3 bases and J 3 bases; nucleotides not matched to a gene: 9. Germline V gives CDR1 DFQATT, CDR2 SNEGSKA (reference sequence). The CDR3 loop spans 16 amino acids. CDR3 loop: CSASRIAGEIYNEQFF. The CDR3 bases are TGCAGTGCTAGTCGGATAGCGGGGGAAATCTACAATGAGCAGTTCTTC.

The chain couples TRBV4-2 to TRBJ2-5; TRBD1 matches 12 bases. CDR1 and CDR2 from the germline V gene are LGHNA and YNFKEQ. CDR3 size: 20 residues. V shed 3 bases and J 5 bases; nucleotides not matched to a gene: 19. DNA for the CDR3: TGTGCCAGCAGCCAGTTCTGGGGACAGGGGGCAGGTGGAGAATTGGAGACCCAGTACTTC. This translates into CASSQFWGQGAGGELETQYF.

The J gene is TRBJ2-5, the V gene TRBV5-1; unclear D gene. Trimming took 5 bases from V and 2 from J, leaving 10 bases between them. Germline V gene lookup returns CDR1 SGHRS and CDR2 YFSETQ. This CDR3 region has 13 residues. CDR3 residues: CASRRALQETQYF. The DNA of the CDR3 is TGCGCCAGCAGAAGGGCCTTACAAGAGACCCAGTACTTC.

This clonotype was detected many times. The chain combines TRBV20-1 with TRBJ2-7; the match to TRBD1 covers 7 bases. The CDR3 runs to 14 residues. Germline CDR1 DFQATT, CDR2 SNEGSKA (reference sequence). The V and J ends lost 0 bases and 3 bases, in that order; junction bases with no gene match: 5. In nucleotides, the CDR3 is TGCAGTGCTAGAGATGTCCAGGGGGACTACGAGCAGTACTTC. Its translation: CSARDVQGDYEQYF.

This clonotype occurred many times. The rearrangement links TRBV7-9 to TRBJ1-3, with D perhaps matching TRBD1 (5 bases). With 4 bases removed from V and 0 bases from J, the gap between germline ends came to 10 bases. The CDR3 spans 15 residues. The V gene's germline CDR1 is SEHNR and CDR2 FQNEAQ (reference sequence). CDR3 coding DNA: TGTGCCAGCAGCTCCGACAGAATCTCTGGAAACACCATATATTTT. Translating it yields CASSSDRISGNTIYF.

There are a few counts of this clonotype. The rearrangement links TRBV21-1 to TRBJ1-5. TRBV21-1 is shown as a pseudogene. CDR3 length: 17 residues. The CDR3 loop reads CASSKDRRWRSNQPQHF. The CDR3 bases are TGTGCCAGCAGCAAAGATAGGAGGTGGAGGTCCAATCAGCCCCAGCATTTT.

J is TRBJ1-1 and V is TRBV9; D is undetermined. Trimming shortened V by 4 bases and J by 4 bases, and 11 bases separated the two germline ends. The CDR3 sequence is 13 residues long. Germline assignment: CDR1 SGDLS and CDR2 YYNGEE. This CDR3 reads CASSNTMFTEAFF. CDR3 coding DNA: TGTGCCAGCAGCAATACTATGTTCACTGAAGCTTTCTTT.

This clonotype has just a few counts. V usage is TRBV6-5 and J usage is TRBJ2-2; TRBD1 or TRBD2 may be the D gene (5 bases each). Trimming left V 2 bases short and J 6 bases short, with 16 bases between. The CDR3 loop spans 16 amino acids. The V gene's germline CDR1 is MNHEY and CDR2 SVGAGI. CDR3 in DNA: TGTGCCAGCAGTTACGTTGGGACGAGGGGATCCGGGGAGCTGTTTTTT. It encodes CASSYVGTRGSGELFF.

V and J are TRBV5-1 and TRBJ2-3; 8 bases agree with TRBD2. The junction had 3 bases not matched to a gene; V was cut back by 0 bases and J by 0 bases. CDR3 length: 16 residues. Germline V gene sequence: CDR1 SGHRS, CDR2 YFSETQ. In DNA form, the CDR3 reads TGCGCCAGCAGCTTGGCAGCGGGGGCTAGCACAGATACGCAGTATTTT. Its translation: CASSLAAGASTDTQYF.

The V call is TRBV19, the J call TRBJ2-7, with D tentatively TRBD2 (6 bases). V was shortened by 6 bases and J by 3 bases, with 18 bases between the two germline ends. The germline gives CDR1 LNHDA, CDR2 SQIVND (reference sequence). The CDR3 covers 15 residues. DNA for the CDR3: TGTGCCAGTAGCAGAGGCGGGGATCAGAACTACGAGCAGTACTTC. This sequence encodes CASSRGGDQNYEQYF.

This clonotype has more than one count but fewer than ten. This chain links TRBV20-1 with TRBJ1-5; the D gene is possibly TRBD1 (6 bases). The CDR3 is 14 residues long. Per germline, CDR1 DFQATT and CDR2 SNEGSKA (reference sequence). Trimming removed 3 bases at V and 10 bases at J, with 19 bases between. Here the CDR3 DNA reads TGCAGTGCTAGCCCCTCAGGGGCGGGTCACCCCCAGCATTTT. Protein sequence: CSASPSGAGHPQHF.

This clonotype was seen more than once but under ten times. V is TRBV20-1 and J is TRBJ1-5; D remains unclear. Germline CDR1 reads DFQATT; CDR2 reads SNEGSKA (reference sequence). V was trimmed by 2 bases and J by 3 bases, leaving 11 bases between them. CDR3 length: 14 residues. CDR3: CSARFGYDNQPQHF. The CDR3 region has the DNA TGCAGTGCTAGATTCGGATATGACAATCAGCCCCAGCATTTT.

This clonotype was seen repeatedly, ten times or more. The chain combines TRBV25-1 with TRBJ2-7; D perhaps matches TRBD1 (5 bases). The CDR3 covers 20 residues. V was shortened by 0 bases and J by 6 bases, with 30 bases between the two germline ends. Germline values: CDR1 MGHDK, CDR2 SYGVNS. CDR3 in amino acids: CASSEYAETDPPMSVSEQYF. The CDR3 coding sequence is TGTGCCAGCAGTGAATATGCCGAGACAGACCCTCCAATGTCTGTTTCCGAGCAGTACTTC.

The chain's CDR3 is CAISDPVVDTQYF. The CDR3 bases are TGTGCCATCAGTGACCCGGTGGTAGATACGCAGTATTTT. This chain connects TRBV10-3 to TRBJ2-3; D unclear. CDR1 ENHRY and CDR2 SYGVKD come from the germline V gene. The CDR3 covers 13 residues. V was cut by 3 bases and J by 5 bases, with 9 bases left in between.

This clonotype was picked up many times. This chain connects TRBV27 to TRBJ1-5, with 7 bases lining up with TRBD1. The CDR3 totals 16 residues. CDR1 is MNHEY and CDR2 is SMNVEV in the germline V gene (reference sequence). J gave up 7 bases and V 5 bases, and 14 bases lay outside the gene matches. CDR3: CASSALPPGGSQPQHF. The CDR3 DNA follows: TGTGCCAGCAGTGCCCTCCCACCAGGGGGGAGCCAGCCCCAGCATTTT.

This clonotype occurred a few times. J is TRBJ1-4 and V is TRBV18, with D unresolved. The germline CDR1 and CDR2 sequences are KGHSH and LQKENI. Between the trimmed V and J ends, which lost 3 bases and 8 bases, there was a span of 13 bases. This CDR3 is 14 amino acids long. The CDR3 nucleotides read TGTGCCAGCTCACCGACATGGGAGGAAGAAAAACTGTTTTTT. Encoded protein: CASSPTWEEEKLFF.

The V gene is TRBV20-1, the J gene TRBJ1-1, with 7 positions matching TRBD1. CDR3 length: 15 residues. Germline CDR1 DFQATT, CDR2 SNEGSKA (reference sequence). V lost 6 bases to trimming and J lost 7 bases; unmatched junction nucleotides: 17. The CDR3 DNA reads TGCAGTGCCCTATCTGAACAGGGGTCGGGGGGTGAAGCTTTCTTT. Protein: CSALSEQGSGGEAFF.